The clone carrying this TCR beta chain occurred a few times. What it binds is unknown. The V gene's germline CDR1 is DFQATT and CDR2 SNEGSKA (reference sequence). The CDR3 has 14 amino acids. V lost 6 bases to trimming and J lost 2 bases, with 15 bases between them. Individual cDNA molecules each carried unique molecular identifiers attached by the library. Per the original data handling: Between 23,224 and 690,600 TCRs appeared in each sample, and the median stood at about 100,000. TCRdb re-called the reads with MiXCR, one entry per CDR3 protein. These V and J calls derive from TCRdb rather than the authors' analysis. In the table there are about 120,000 distinct CDR3 sequences, approximately 9.3% of which are singletons. These data come from a study of human T cells and chemical hapten exposure. In the study overall: Small differences in pooled library volume mainly drove the variation in TCR yields per sample.

Total RNA came from unfractionated whole blood. Overall study findings and caveats: With regard to DPC sensitization, TCRs above 1 in 1000 frequency did not change.

The chain uses TRBV20-1 and TRBJ2-3, with unresolved D. This receptor was taken from a human donor in good health. Some clones in this sample may be carry-over from other donors' samples. Material for sequencing was whole blood. The CDR3: CSAPVGGLTDTQYF. CDR3 bases: TGCAGTGCCCCAGTCGGCGGCCTCACAGATACGCAGTATTTT.